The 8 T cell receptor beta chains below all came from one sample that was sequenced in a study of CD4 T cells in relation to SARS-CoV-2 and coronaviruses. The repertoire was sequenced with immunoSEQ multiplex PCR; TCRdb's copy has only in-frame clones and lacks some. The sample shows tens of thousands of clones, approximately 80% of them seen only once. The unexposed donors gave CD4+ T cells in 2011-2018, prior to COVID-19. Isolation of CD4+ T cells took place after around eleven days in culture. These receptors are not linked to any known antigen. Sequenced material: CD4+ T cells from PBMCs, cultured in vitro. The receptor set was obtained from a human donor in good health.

The CDR3 nucleotides read TGTGCCAGTAGTATCAGGGGAGGGGGCCATGAAAAACTGTTTTTT. It is translated as CASSIRGGGHEKLFF. V usage is TRBV19 and J usage is TRBJ1-4; 7 bases are shared with TRBD1. There are 15 residues in the CDR3. J was trimmed by 6 bases and V by 3 bases; bases with no gene match: 7. CDR1 is LNHDA and CDR2 is SQIVND in the germline V gene (reference sequence).

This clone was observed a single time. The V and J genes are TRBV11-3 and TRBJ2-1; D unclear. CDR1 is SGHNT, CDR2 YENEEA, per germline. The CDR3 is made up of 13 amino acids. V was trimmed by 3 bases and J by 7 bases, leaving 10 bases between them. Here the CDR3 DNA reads TGTGCCAGCAGCTTTGGTGCCCTGAATGAGCAGTTCTTC. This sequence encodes CASSFGALNEQFF. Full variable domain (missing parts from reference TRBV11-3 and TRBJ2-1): EAGVVQSPRYKIIEKKQPVAFWCNPISGHNTLYWYLQNLGQGPELLIRYENEEAVDDSQLPKDRFSAERLKGVDSTLKIQPAELGDSAVYLCASSFGALNEQFFGPGTRLTVL.

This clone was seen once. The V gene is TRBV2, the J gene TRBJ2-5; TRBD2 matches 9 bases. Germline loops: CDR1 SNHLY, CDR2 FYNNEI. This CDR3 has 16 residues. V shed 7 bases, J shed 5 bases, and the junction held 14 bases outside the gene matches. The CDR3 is CASTAGYGGGVETQYF. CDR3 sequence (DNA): TGTGCCAGCACCGCCGGATATGGCGGGGGGGTGGAGACCCAGTACTTC.

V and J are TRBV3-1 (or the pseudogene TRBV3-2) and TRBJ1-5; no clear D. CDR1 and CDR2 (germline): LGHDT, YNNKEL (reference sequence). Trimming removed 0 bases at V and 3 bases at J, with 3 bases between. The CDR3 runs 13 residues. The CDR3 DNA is TGTGCCAGCAGCCAAGATCCCAATCAGCCCCAGCATTTT. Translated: CASSQDPNQPQHF.

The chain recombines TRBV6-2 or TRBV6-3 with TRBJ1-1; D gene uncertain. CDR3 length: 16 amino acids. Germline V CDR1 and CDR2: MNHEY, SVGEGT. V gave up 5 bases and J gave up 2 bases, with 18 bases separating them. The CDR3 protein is CASSRTVIGANTEAFF. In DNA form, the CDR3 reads TGTGCCAGCAGTCGAACCGTGATTGGAGCTAACACTGAAGCTTTCTTT.

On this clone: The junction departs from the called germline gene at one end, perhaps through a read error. Here the CDR3 DNA reads TGTGCTTGGACCCGCGGGAGGGTAAACACCGGGGAGCTGTTTTTT. It encodes CAWTRGRVNTGELFF. The chain combines TRBV30 with TRBJ2-2, with 9 bases fitting TRBD2. The CDR3 spans 15 residues. From germline, CDR1 is GTSNPN and CDR2 SVGIG (reference sequence).

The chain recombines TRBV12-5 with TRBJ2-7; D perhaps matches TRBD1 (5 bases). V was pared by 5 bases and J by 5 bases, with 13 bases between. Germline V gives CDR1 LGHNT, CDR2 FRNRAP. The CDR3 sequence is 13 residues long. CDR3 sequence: CASGPTAGHEQYF. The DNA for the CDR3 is TGTGCTAGTGGTCCAACCGCAGGGCACGAGCAGTACTTC. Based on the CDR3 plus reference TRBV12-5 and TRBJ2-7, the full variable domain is DARVTQTPRHKVTEMGQEVTMRCQPILGHNTVFWYRQTMMQGLELLAYFRNRAPLDDSGMPKDRFSAEMPDATLATLKIQPSEPRDSAVYFCASGPTAGHEQYFGPGTRLTVT.

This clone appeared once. CDR3 sequence: CASRGSQETQYF. The CDR3 DNA reads as TGTGCCAGCAGGGGCAGTCAAGAGACCCAGTACTTC. The genes are TRBV6-8 and TRBJ2-5, with D hard to call. Deletions cut 6 bases from V and 2 bases from J, with 7 bases between. CDR1 is MNHGY and CDR2 is SAAAGT in the germline V gene. The CDR3 spans 12 residues.